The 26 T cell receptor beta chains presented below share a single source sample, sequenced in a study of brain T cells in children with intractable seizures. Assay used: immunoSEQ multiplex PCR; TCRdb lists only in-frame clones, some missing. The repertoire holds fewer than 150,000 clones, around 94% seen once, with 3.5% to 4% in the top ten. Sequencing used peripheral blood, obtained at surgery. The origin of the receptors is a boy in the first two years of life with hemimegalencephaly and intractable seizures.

The CDR3 here is CASSLAGAHEQFF. As DNA, the CDR3 is TGTGCCAGCAGCTTAGCAGGGGCCCATGAGCAGTTCTTC. The J gene is TRBJ2-1, the V gene TRBV7-9; D may be TRBD1 (5 bases). V was cut by 0 bases and J by 8 bases, with 8 bases left in between. The CDR3 has 13 amino acids. The germline gives CDR1 SEHNR, CDR2 FQNEAQ (reference sequence).

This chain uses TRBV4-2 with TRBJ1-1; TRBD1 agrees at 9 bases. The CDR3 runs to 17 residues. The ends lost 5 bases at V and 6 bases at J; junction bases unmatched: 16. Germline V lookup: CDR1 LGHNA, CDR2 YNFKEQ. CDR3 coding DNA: TGTGCCAGCAGCGGTATTTTACAGGGGGCGCGAGGGGCTGAAGCTTTCTTT. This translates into CASSGILQGARGAEAFF.

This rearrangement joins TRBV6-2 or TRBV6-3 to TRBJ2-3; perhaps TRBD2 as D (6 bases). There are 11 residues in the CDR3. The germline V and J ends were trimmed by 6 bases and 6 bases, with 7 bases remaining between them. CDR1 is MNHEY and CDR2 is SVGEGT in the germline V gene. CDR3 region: CASSLADTQYF. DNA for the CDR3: TGTGCCAGCAGCCTAGCGGATACGCAGTATTTT.

DNA of the CDR3: TGTGCCAGCAAGCGCTCTCACTACGAGCAGTACTTC. Translated: CASKRSHYEQYF. This chain uses TRBV6-5 with TRBJ2-7; no definite D call. CDR3 length: 12 amino acids. The germline V gene encodes CDR1 MNHEY and CDR2 SVGAGI. The V and J ends lost 7 bases and 3 bases respectively, with 10 bases between them.

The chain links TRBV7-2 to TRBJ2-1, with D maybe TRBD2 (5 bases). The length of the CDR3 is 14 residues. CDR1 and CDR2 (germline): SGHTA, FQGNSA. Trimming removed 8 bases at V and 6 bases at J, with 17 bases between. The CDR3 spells CASLALGSFNEQFF. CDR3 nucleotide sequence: TGTGCCAGCCTCGCCTTAGGGAGTTTCAATGAGCAGTTCTTC.

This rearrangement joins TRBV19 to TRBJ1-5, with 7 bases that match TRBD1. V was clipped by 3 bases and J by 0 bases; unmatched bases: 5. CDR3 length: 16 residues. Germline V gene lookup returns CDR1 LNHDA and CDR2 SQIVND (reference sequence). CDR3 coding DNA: TGTGCCAGTAGTATGCTACAGGGGTTTAGCAATCAGCCCCAGCATTTT. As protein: CASSMLQGFSNQPQHF.

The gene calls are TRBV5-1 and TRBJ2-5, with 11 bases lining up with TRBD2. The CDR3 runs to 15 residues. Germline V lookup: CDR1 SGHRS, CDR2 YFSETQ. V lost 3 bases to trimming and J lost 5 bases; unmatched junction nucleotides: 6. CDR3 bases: TGCGCCAGCAGCTGGGCCGGGACTAGCGGCGAGACCCAGTACTTC. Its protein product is CASSWAGTSGETQYF. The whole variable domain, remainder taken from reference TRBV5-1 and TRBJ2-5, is KAGVTQTPRYLIKTRGQQVTLSCSPISGHRSVSWYQQTPGQGLQFLFEYFSETQRNKGNFPGRFSGRQFSNSRSEMNVSTLELGDSALYLCASSWAGTSGETQYFGPGTRLLVL.

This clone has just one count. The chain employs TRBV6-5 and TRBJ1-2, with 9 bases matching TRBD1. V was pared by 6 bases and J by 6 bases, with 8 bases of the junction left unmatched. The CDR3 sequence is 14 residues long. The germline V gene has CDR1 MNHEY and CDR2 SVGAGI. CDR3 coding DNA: TGTGCCAGCAGCGTAGACAGGGGGTGGGATGGCTACACCTTC. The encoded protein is CASSVDRGWDGYTF.

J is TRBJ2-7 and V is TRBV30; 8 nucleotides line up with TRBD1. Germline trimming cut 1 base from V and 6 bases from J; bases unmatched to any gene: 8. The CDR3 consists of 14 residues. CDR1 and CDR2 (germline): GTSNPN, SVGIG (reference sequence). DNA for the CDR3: TGTGCCTGGAGTGGGGGACAGGTTCAGGGCGAGCAGTACTTC. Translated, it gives CAWSGGQVQGEQYF.

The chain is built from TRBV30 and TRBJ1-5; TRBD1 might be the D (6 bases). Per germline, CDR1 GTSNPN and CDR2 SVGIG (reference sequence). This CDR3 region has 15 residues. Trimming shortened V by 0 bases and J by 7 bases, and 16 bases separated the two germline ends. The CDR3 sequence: CAWSVGGHPGQPQHF. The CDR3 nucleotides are TGTGCCTGGAGTGTAGGGGGACACCCGGGCCAGCCCCAGCATTTT.

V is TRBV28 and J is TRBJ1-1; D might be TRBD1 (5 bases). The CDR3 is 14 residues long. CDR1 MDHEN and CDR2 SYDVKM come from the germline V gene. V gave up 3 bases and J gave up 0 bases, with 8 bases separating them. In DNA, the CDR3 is TGTGCCAGCAGTTTCGACAGTCTGAACACTGAAGCTTTCTTT. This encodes CASSFDSLNTEAFF.

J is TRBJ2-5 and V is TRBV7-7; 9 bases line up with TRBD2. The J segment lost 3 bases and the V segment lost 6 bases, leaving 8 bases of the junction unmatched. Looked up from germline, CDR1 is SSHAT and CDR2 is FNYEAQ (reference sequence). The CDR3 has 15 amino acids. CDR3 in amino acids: CASSMGVAGEETQYF. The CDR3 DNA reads TGTGCCAGCAGTATGGGGGTAGCGGGGGAAGAGACCCAGTACTTC.

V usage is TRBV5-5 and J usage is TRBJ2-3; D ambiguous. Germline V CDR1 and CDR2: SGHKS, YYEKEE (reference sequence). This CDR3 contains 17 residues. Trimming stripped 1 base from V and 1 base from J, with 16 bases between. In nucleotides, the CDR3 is TGTGCCAGCAGCTTGTATGAGGCTCTTGTTCGCACAGATACGCAGTATTTT. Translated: CASSLYEALVRTDTQYF.

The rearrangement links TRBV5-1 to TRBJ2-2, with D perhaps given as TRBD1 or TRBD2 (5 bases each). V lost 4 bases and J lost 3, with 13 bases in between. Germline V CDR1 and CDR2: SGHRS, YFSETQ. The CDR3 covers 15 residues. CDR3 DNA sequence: TGCGCCAGCAGCCGAGTAATGGGGGACACCGGGGAGCTGTTTTTT. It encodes CASSRVMGDTGELFF.

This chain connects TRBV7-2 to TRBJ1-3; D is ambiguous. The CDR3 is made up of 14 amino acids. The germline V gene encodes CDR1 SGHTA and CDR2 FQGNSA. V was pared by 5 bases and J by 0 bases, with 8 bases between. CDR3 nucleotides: TGTGCCAGCAGCGCCCGAAGCTCTGGAAACACCATATATTTT. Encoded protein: CASSARSSGNTIYF.

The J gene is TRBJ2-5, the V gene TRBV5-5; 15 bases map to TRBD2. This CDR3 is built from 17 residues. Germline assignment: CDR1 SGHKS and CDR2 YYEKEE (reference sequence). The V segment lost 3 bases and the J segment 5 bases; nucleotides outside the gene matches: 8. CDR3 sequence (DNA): TGTGCCAGCAGCTCCTGGACTAGCGGGAGGGCCGGTGAGACCCAGTACTTC. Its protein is CASSSWTSGRAGETQYF.

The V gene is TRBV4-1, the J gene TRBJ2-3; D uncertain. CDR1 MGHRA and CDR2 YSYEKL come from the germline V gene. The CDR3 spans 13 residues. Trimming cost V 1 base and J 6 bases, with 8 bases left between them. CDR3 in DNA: TGCGCCAGCAGCCAAGGTGCCGAGGATACGCAGTATTTT. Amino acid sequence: CASSQGAEDTQYF.

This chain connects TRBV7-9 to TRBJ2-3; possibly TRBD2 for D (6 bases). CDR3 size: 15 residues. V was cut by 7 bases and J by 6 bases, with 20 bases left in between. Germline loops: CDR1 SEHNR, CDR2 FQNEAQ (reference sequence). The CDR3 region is CASNIYTGEGDTQYF. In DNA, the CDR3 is TGTGCCAGCAATATTTACACGGGGGAAGGGGATACGCAGTATTTT.

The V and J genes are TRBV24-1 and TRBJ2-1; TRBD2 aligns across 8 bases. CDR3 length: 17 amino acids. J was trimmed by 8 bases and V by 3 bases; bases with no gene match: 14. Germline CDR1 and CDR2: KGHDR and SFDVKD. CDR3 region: CATSDPPSGRSLDEQFF. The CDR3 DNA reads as TGTGCCACCAGTGATCCCCCAAGCGGGAGAAGCTTGGATGAGCAGTTCTTC.

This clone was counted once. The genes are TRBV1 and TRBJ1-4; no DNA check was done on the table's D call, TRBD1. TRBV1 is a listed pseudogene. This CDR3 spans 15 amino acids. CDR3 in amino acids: CTSSQGPGQVQKLFF. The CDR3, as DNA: TGCACCAGCAGCCAAGGACCGGGACAGGTTCAAAAACTGTTTTTT.

The DNA for the CDR3 is TGTGCCAGTAGTATGACAGGGGCGGGGAACACTGAAGCTTTCTTT. Encoded protein: CASSMTGAGNTEAFF. The chain has TRBV19 and TRBJ1-1; TRBD1 matches 8 bases. The CDR3 has 15 residues. The V and J ends lost 3 bases and 1 base, in that order; junction bases with no gene match: 4. In germline, CDR1 is LNHDA, CDR2 SQIVND (reference sequence).

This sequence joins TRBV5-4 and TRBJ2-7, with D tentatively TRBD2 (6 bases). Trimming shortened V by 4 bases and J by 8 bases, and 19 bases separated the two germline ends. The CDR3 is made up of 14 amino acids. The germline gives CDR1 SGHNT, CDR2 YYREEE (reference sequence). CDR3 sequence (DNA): TGTGCCAGCAGCCCATCCTTCCGGAGGGTCCAGCAGTACTTC. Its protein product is CASSPSFRRVQQYF.

This CDR3 reads CASSQDSAGGVGEQYF. The CDR3 DNA reads as TGCGCCAGCAGCCAAGATTCGGCAGGGGGTGTGGGCGAGCAGTACTTC. This chain uses TRBV4-1 with TRBJ2-7, with 7 positions matching TRBD1. The CDR3 contains 16 residues. V gave up 0 bases and J gave up 6 bases; unmatched junction bases: 11. CDR1 MGHRA and CDR2 YSYEKL come from the germline V gene.

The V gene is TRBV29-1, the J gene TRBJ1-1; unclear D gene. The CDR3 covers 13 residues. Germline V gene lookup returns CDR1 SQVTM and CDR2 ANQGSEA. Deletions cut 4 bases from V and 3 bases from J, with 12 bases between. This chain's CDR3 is CSVGWQAYTEAFF. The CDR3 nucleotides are TGCAGCGTTGGGTGGCAGGCATACACTGAAGCTTTCTTT. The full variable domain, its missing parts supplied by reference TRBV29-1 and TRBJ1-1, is SAVISQKPSRDICQRGTSLTIQCQVDSQVTMMFWYRQQPGQSLTLIATANQGSEATYESGFVIDKFPISRPNLTFSTLTVSNMSPEDSSIYLCSVGWQAYTEAFFGQGTRLTVV.

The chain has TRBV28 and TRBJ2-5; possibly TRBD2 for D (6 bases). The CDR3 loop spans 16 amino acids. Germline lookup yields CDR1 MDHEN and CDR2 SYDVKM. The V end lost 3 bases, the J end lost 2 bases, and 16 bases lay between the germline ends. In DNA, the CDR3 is TGTGCCAGCAGTTTCTATTGGGCGGGGCGACAAGAGACCCAGTACTTC. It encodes CASSFYWAGRQETQYF. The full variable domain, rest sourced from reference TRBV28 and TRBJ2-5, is DVKVTQSSRYLVKRTGEKVFLECVQDMDHENMFWYRQDPGLGLRLIYFSYDVKMKEKGDIPEGYSVSREKKERFSLILESASTNQTSMYLCASSFYWAGRQETQYFGPGTRLLVL.

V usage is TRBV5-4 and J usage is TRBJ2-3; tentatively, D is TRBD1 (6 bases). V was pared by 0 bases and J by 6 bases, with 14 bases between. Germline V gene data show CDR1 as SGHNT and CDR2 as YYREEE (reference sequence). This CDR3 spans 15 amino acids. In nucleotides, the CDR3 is TGTGCCAGCAGCTTGGGGGGGCACGGCGGGGATACGCAGTATTTT. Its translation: CASSLGGHGGDTQYF.